This T cell receptor beta chain was profiled in a study of blood T cell repertoires in COVID-19 (dated by TCRdb to the early 2020s). Notes on the research overall: Samples covering the acute and convalescent phases of COVID-19 were provided by collaborators in the United States, Italy and Spain. HLA class I and class II types, where available, came from metadata supplied by the sample provider rather than from assay-based typing. The repertoires were made available in a free public database intended to serve as a resource for research on the immune response to SARS-CoV-2. Sample metadata almost always included a de-identified subject ID, COVID-19 status, age in years and sex. The samples were drawn from the first 160 participants of the ongoing ImmuneRACE study and from some 1,300 subjects provided by 6 global collaborators. Subjects who had been exposed to COVID-19, were actively infected with it, or had recovered from it provided the deeply sampled blood TCRbeta repertoires that made up the dataset. The prospective study material was composed of cDNA or gDNA derived from T cells, B-cell-depleted T cells, or PBMCs. Study-wide findings and limitations: The quantity of clinical and demographic metadata differed by source and by participant and was supplied without curation.

One collaborating source in Seattle enrolled patients during active infection and followed them longitudinally through the course of disease. Each collaborating institution followed its own protocols to collect whole blood in K2EDTA tubes. For TCRbeta analysis, collaborators shipped samples in one of three forms: frozen whole blood, isolated PBMCs, or DNA extracted from either of those sample types. The CDR3 sequence holds 14 residues, the cysteine and phenylalanine included. The sequence is cut down to CDR3 DNA, 42 bases in frame from base 1. The germline ends are 12 bases apart after V is trimmed by 5 bases and J by 0 bases. CDR1 GTSNPN and CDR2 SVGIG are derived from the germline V gene (reference sequence). This clone was observed once. Its antigen is unknown. Per-nucleotide qualities are absent, and no much larger clonotype sits a single base away. TCRbeta CDR3 regions were amplified from genomic DNA by means of the immunoSEQ Assay, a bias-controlled multiplex PCR. In the paper's pipeline: Nucleated cell counts per sample were estimated from amplification of reference gene primers within the assay. To quantify the absolute abundance of each unique TCRbeta CDR3 rearrangement, sequence reads were collapsed and filtered. For each sample, productive Simpson clonality was calculated as the square root of Simpson's diversity index over productive rearrangements. The source is immuneACCESS, and TCRdb retained only in-frame sequences with V and J called. Part of the clones is not carried over; for the studies checked, unresolved V genes explain less than half of this, and the remainder is unexplained. The V and J calls and clone size come from that table; D and trimming were worked out from the DNA. Across this sample there are roughly 190,000 clones, with about four fifths seen only once. Together, the top ten hold around 8% of the sample.

The TCR was taken from a woman aged 55-70 years with COVID-19, enrolled during active disease. The chain joins TRBV30 to TRBJ2-3; the best D guess is TRBD2, with 6 bases matching. Sequenced: peripheral blood. The CDR3 here reads CAWGLGGSTDTQYF. The DNA sequence is as follows: TGTGCCTGGGGTCTGGGGGGTAGCACAGATACGCAGTATTTT. Extended through the reference TRBV30 and TRBJ2-3 proteins, this CDR3 yields the full variable domain: SQTIHQWPATLVQPVGSPLSLECTVEGTSNPNLYWYRQAAGRGLQLLFYSVGIGQISSEVPQNLSASRPQDRQFILSSKKLLLSDSGFYLCAWGLGGSTDTQYFGPGTRLTVL.